Described below is a single TCR beta chain sequence and its context. The antigen remains undetermined. The sample is drawn from a study of Ad26.COV2.S vaccination and SARS-CoV-2 variants. Study-level information: Donor got 5x10^10 or 1x10^11 viral particles of Ad26.COV2.S. Findings and caveats of the study: Estimates derived from TCR breadth and depth analyses may have underestimated total T cell responses.

The repertoire was sequenced with immunoSEQ multiplex PCR; TCRdb's copy has only in-frame clones and lacks some. This sample has 300,000 to 350,000 clones, with 85% to 90% found just once. In germline, CDR1 is KGHSH, CDR2 LQKENI. The CDR3 has 15 amino acids. V was trimmed by 4 bases and J by 3 bases, leaving 12 bases between them. Treatment indicated: about 20 received Ad26.COV2.S at low or high dose, single or two shots; roughly five received placebo; per-sample allocation not given. The samples were gathered on day 63 after the first injection of vaccine or placebo. An adult donor aged 18-55 years was enrolled in Boston.

The sequence derives from a person aged 18-60 years who received the Ad26.COV2.S COVID-19 vaccine or a placebo. The material sequenced was peripheral blood, taken in a trial of Ad26.COV2.S vaccine versus placebo. The genes are TRBV18 and TRBJ2-2; D call uncertain. The CDR3 spells CASSRGMKDTGELFF. The CDR3 DNA reads as TGTGCCAGCTCACGGGGTATGAAGGACACCGGGGAGCTGTTTTTT.